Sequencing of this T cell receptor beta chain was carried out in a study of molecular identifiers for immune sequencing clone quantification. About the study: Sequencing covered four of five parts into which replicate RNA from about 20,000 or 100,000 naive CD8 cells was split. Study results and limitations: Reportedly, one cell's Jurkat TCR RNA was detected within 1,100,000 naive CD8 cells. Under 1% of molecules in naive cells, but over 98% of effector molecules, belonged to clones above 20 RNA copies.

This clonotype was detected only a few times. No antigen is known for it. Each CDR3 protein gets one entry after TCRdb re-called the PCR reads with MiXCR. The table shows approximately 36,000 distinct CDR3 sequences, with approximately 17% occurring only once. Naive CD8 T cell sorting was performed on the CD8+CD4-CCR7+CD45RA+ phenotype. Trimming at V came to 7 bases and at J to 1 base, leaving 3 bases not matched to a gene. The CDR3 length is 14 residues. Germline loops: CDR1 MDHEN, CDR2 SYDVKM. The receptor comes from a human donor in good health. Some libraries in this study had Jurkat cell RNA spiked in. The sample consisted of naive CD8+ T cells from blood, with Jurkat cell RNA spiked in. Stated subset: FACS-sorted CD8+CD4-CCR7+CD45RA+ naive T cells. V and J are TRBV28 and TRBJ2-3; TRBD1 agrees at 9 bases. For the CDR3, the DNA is TGTGCCAGCATCTGGACAGGGGGCACAGATACGCAGTATTTT. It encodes CASIWTGGTDTQYF.